These 8 T cell receptor beta chains were sequenced from one sample in a study of T cells in Graves' hyperthyroidism and ophthalmopathy. The source material, RNA transcripts, was used to amplify TCR beta CDR3 regions. The HTBI primer set was used in a first-round RT-PCR of the TCR CDR3. TCRdb processed the multiplex PCR reads anew with MiXCR; each CDR3 protein has one entry. The top ten clones hold 28% of a sample with fewer than 400,000 distinct CDR3 sequences, over 12% of them seen once. Sequences were obtained from blood. Receptors were obtained from a man between 50 and 59 years old with Graves' ophthalmopathy.

The chain recombines TRBV24-1 with TRBJ2-5; D is possibly TRBD1 (6 bases). The germline gives CDR1 KGHDR, CDR2 SFDVKD. V lost 9 bases and J lost 3, with 13 bases in between. The length of the CDR3 is 13 residues. For the CDR3, the DNA is TGTGCCACCGCTTCAGGGGCGGAAGAGACCCAGTACTTC. This sequence encodes CATASGAEETQYF.

This clonotype was seen ten or more times. This chain connects TRBV5-1 to TRBJ2-7, with TRBD1 matching 9 bases. The CDR3 is 17 residues long. Germline CDR1 reads SGHRS; CDR2 reads YFSETQ. V gave up 1 base and J gave up 2 bases; unmatched junction bases: 10. CDR3 sequence: CASSLLIPGQGTYEQYF. The CDR3 DNA reads TGCGCCAGCAGCTTGTTAATCCCGGGACAGGGTACCTACGAGCAGTACTTC.

This clonotype was observed a few times. V is TRBV2 and J is TRBJ2-1, with D perhaps matching TRBD1 (6 bases). CDR1 is SNHLY, CDR2 FYNNEI, per germline. V was trimmed by 7 bases and J by 5 bases, leaving 18 bases between them. This CDR3 region has 15 residues. CDR3 in DNA: TGTGCCAGCACTAGAGGGGGTGGGTGGAACAATGAGCAGTTCTTC. It is translated as CASTRGGGWNNEQFF. Together with reference TRBV2 and TRBJ2-1, the CDR3 gives the full variable domain: EPEVTQTPSHQVTQMGQEVILRCVPISNHLYFYWYRQILGQKVEFLVSFYNNEISEKSEIFDDQFSVERPDGSNFTLKIRSTKLEDSAMYFCASTRGGGWNNEQFFGPGTRLTVL.

This clonotype was seen at least ten times. The chain recombines TRBV20-1 with TRBJ1-1, with no clear D. The CDR3 is 12 amino acids. CDR1 DFQATT and CDR2 SNEGSKA come from the germline V gene (reference sequence). V lost 6 bases and J 4 bases, leaving 12 bases between the germline ends. In DNA form, the CDR3 reads TGCAGTGCCAGATCGGAGTTCACTGAAGCTTTCTTT. It codes for CSARSEFTEAFF.

This clonotype has just a few counts. The J gene is TRBJ2-3, the V gene TRBV25-1; no clear D. Trimming left V 2 bases short and J 2 bases short, with 29 bases between. Germline values: CDR1 MGHDK, CDR2 SYGVNS. The CDR3 is made up of 21 amino acids. The CDR3 here is CASSERAPRGKGKSNTDTQYF. For the CDR3, the DNA is TGTGCCAGCAGTGAAAGGGCCCCTCGTGGGAAGGGTAAATCTAACACAGATACGCAGTATTTT.

The sample holds a few counts of this clonotype. V gene TRBV5-1 combines with J gene TRBJ2-5; possibly TRBD1 or TRBD2 for D (5 bases each). The CDR3 has 14 residues. V lost 4 bases, J lost 1 base, and 11 bases lay in between. From germline, CDR1 is SGHRS and CDR2 YFSETQ. CDR3 residues: CASSPRDPQETQYF. The CDR3 coding sequence is TGCGCCAGCAGCCCCCGGGACCCCCAAGAGACCCAGTACTTC. Using reference TRBV5-1 and TRBJ2-5 for the parts outside the CDR3, the full variable domain is KAGVTQTPRYLIKTRGQQVTLSCSPISGHRSVSWYQQTPGQGLQFLFEYFSETQRNKGNFPGRFSGRQFSNSRSEMNVSTLELGDSALYLCASSPRDPQETQYFGPGTRLLVL.

This clonotype showed up many times. The chain employs TRBV20-1 and TRBJ1-2; the D gene is possibly TRBD1 (6 bases). V shed 5 bases and J shed 8 bases, with 15 bases lying between them. Per germline, CDR1 DFQATT and CDR2 SNEGSKA (reference sequence). The CDR3 runs to 12 residues. DNA of the CDR3: TGCAGTGCTGAGAGGGGGACGTACGGCTACACCTTC. This codes for CSAERGTYGYTF.

This clonotype was recorded many times. This rearrangement joins TRBV20-1 to TRBJ2-1; unclear D gene. Deletions cut 3 bases from V and 6 bases from J, with 6 bases between. Germline V gene lookup returns CDR1 DFQATT and CDR2 SNEGSKA (reference sequence). The CDR3 is 11 residues long. CDR3 DNA: TGCAGTGCTAGGGGTTTCAATGAGCAGTTCTTC. Its protein product is CSARGFNEQFF.